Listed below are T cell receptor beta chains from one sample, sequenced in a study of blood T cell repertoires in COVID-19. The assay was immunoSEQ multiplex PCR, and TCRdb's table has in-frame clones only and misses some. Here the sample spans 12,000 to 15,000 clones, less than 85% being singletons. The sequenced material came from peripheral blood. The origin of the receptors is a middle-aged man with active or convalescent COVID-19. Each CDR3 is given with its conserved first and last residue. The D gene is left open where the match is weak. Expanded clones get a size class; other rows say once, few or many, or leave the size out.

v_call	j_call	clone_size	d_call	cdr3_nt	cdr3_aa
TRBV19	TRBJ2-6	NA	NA	TGTGCCAGTAGTATTGGTCTCCGAGAGTACCTATCTGGGGCCAACGTCCTGACTTTC	CASSIGLREYLSGANVLTF
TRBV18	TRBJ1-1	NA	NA	TGTGCCAGCTCACCGGAGGAACCGGTGAACACTGAAGCTTTCTTT	CASSPEEPVNTEAFF
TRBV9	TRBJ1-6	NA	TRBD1	TGTGCCAGCAGCGTAGAGGACAGGGGCTACTCACCCCTCCACTTT	CASSVEDRGYSPLHF
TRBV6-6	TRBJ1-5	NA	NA	TGTGCCAGCAGTACCGGGTGGCTGAGTAGCAATCAGCCCCAGCATTTT	CASSTGWLSSNQPQHF
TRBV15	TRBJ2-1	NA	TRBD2	TGTGCCACCAGCAGAGTCGGGGGGACTTCCTACAATGAGCAGTTCTTC	CATSRVGGTSYNEQFF
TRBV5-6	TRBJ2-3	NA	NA	TGTGCCAGCAGCTTTCAGGGGGATACGCAGTATTTT	CASSFQGDTQYF
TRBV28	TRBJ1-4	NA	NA	TGTGCCAGCAGTTCGCTCCTCCTCGGGGGAATTAATGAAAAACTGTTTTTT	CASSSLLLGGINEKLFF
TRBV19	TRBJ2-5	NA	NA	TGTGCCAGTAGGAGATACTCGGGGTCCCAAGAGACCCAGTACTTC	CASRRYSGSQETQYF
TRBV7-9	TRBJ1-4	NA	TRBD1	TGTGCCAGCAGCTTAGCGGTTCAGGGGGAAAACGAAAAACTGTTTTTT	CASSLAVQGENEKLFF
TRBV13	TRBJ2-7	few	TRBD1	TGTGCCAGCAGCGAAAAGGGACAGGGGGCTTCCTACGAGCAGTACTTC	CASSEKGQGASYEQYF
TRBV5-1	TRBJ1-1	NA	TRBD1	TGCGCCAGCAGCTGGGGACAGGGGGCGGTTGAAGCTTTCTTT	CASSWGQGAVEAFF
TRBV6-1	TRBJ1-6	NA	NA	TGTGCCAGCAGTGAAGCGTCAGGAGGGACCCCAAATTCACCCCTCCACTTT	CASSEASGGTPNSPLHF
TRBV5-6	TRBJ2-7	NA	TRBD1	TGTGCCAGCAGCTTCGGACAGGTTGTCGAGCAGTACTTC	CASSFGQVVEQYF
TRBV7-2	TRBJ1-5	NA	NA	TGTGCCAGCAGCCCCTTATTCGGGGGCAATCAGCCCCAGCATTTT	CASSPLFGGNQPQHF
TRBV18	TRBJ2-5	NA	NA	TGTGCCAGCTCACCAACTGCACAGGGAGAGGAGACCCAGTACTTC	CASSPTAQGEETQYF
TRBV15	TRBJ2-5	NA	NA	TGTGCCACCAGCAGAGACCCGGGGTTCGACAACCAAGAGACCCAGTACTTC	CATSRDPGFDNQETQYF
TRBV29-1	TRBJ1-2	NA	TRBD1	TGCAGCGTCCCTCAGGGGGCCTTCTATGGCTACACCTTC	CSVPQGAFYGYTF
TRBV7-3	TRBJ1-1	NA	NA	TGTGCCAGCAGCAAGACAAGCAACACTGAAGCTTTCTTT	CASSKTSNTEAFF
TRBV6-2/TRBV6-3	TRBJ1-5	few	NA	TGTGCCAGCAGTTTAAACAGCCATCAGCCCCAGCATTTT	CASSLNSHQPQHF
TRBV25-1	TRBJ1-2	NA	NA	TGTGCCAGCAGTGACCCAGGTAGATCCGGCTACACCTTC	CASSDPGRSGYTF
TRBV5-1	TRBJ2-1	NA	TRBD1	TGCGCCAGCAGACAGGGGTCCCTAAATGAGCAGTTCTTC	CASRQGSLNEQFF
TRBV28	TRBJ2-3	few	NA	TGTGCCAGCAGTTTAACGGAGTTAGGCGGCACAGATACGCAGTATTTT	CASSLTELGGTDTQYF
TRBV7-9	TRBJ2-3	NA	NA	TGTGCCAGCAGCTTACACAGGTCCACAGATACGCAGTATTTT	CASSLHRSTDTQYF
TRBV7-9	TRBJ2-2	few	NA	TGTGCCAGCAGCCCCTCCCCCGGGGAGCTGTTTTTT	CASSPSPGELFF
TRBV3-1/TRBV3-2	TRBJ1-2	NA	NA	TGTGCCAGCAGCCAGGCGGGCAGGGGCTACACCTTC	CASSQAGRGYTF
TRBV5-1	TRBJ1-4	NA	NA	TGCGCCAGCAGCCCGGGACTCCCAAATGAAAAACTGTTTTTT	CASSPGLPNEKLFF
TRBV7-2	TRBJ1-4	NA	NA	TGTGCCAGCAGCCCCCGGCAGGCTGAAAAACTGTTTTTT	CASSPRQAEKLFF
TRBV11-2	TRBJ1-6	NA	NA	TGTGCCAGCAGCCAAGGGGGGGGGCCGGGAAATTCACCCCTCCACTTT	CASSQGGGPGNSPLHF
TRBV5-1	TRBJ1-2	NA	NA	TGCGCCAGCAGCTTGGAGGCGGCCTCAGGGGGCTACACCTTC	CASSLEAASGGYTF
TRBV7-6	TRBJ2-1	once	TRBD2	TGTGCCAGCAGCTTCCGGGGGGGGAGCCATGAGCAGTTCTTC	CASSFRGGSHEQFF
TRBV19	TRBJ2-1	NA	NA	TGTGCCACCTGGAGCGTCTCCTACAATGAGCAGTTCTTC	CATWSVSYNEQFF
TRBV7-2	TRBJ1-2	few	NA	TGTGCCAGCACCCCAGACAGCAACTATGGCTACACCTTC	CASTPDSNYGYTF